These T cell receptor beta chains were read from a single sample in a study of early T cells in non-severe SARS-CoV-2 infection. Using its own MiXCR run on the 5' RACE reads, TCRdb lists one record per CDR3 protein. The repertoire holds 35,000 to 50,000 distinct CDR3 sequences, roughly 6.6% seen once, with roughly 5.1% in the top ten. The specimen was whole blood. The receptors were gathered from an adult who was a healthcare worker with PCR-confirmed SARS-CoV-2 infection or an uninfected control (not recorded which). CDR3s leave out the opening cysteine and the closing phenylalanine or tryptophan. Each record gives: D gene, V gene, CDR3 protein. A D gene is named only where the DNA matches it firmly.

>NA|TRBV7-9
ASSLNGYGTEAF
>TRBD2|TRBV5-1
ASSASGAVSEQY
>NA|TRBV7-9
ASSSGPYLH
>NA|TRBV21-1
ASSKAGQAISYEQY
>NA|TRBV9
ASSVVGVGNEQF
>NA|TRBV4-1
ASSPTTGYQETQY
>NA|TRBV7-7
ASSPSGGDADTQY
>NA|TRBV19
ASSMSAGGEKLF
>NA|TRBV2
ASSAQIDNEQF
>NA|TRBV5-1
ASSLDRIEQY
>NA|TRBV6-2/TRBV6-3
ASSHRMPGHSTDTQY
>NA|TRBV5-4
ASSSSHGGIDSNQPQH
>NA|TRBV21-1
ASAGQGRPEDLSYGYT
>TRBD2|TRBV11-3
ASSLDTGGDTQY
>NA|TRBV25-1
ASSELGSDTEAF
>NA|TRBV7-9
ASTLIRATQETQY
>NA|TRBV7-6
ASSLVGAPSTDTQY
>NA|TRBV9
ASSVGGLNEQF
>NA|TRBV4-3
ASSQDLAPLEDTQY
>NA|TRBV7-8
ASSLTGGNTEAF
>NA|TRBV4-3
ASSQGSPTEAF
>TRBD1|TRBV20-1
SAITDRVDQPQH
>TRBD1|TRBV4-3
ASSQDPQGADSPLH
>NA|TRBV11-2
ASSLDLGNTIY
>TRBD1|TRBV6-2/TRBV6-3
ASRDRDYEQY
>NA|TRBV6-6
ASSYSIGRSNQPQH
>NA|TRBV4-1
ASSPYREMNTEAF
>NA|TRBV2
ASTSSSYNSPLH
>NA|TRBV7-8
ASSLAGRGARSNQPQH